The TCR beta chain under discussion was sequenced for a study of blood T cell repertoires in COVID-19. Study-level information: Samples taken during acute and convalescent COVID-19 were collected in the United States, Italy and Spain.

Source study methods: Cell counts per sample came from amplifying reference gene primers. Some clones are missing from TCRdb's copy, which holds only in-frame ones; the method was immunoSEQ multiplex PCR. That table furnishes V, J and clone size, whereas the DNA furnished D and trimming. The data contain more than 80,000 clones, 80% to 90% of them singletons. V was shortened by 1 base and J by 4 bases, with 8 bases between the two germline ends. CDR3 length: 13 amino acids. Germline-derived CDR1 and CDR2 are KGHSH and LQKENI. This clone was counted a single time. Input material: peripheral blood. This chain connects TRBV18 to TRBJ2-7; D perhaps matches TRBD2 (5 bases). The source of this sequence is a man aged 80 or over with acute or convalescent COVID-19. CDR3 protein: CASSPQLGYEQYF. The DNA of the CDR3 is TGTGCCAGCTCACCACAACTAGGATACGAGCAGTACTTC.